This T cell receptor beta chain was retrieved from a study of T-cell memory formation after mild COVID-19. TCRdb used MiXCR to reprocess the 5' RACE reads, holding one entry per CDR3 protein. The profile shows roughly 510,000 distinct CDR3 sequences, roughly 17% of them singletons. The clonotype comes from an adult woman who had mild COVID-19 (a few samples of this study predate the infection). Cell type and time point are not known. The sample comprised PBMCs or a T cell subset sorted from them (not recorded which).

The CDR3 coding sequence is TGTGCCAGCAGCTTGACAGCCTCTTACAGGGGCGATGAGCAGTTCTTC. Translated, it gives CASSLTASYRGDEQFF. The V call is TRBV7-3, the J call TRBJ2-1; 7 bases fit TRBD1. This CDR3 spans 16 amino acids. Germline assignment: CDR1 SGHTA and CDR2 FQGTGA. V was clipped by 3 bases and J by 8 bases; unmatched bases: 13.